These 9 T cell receptor beta chains were sequenced from one sample in a study of blood T cell repertoires in COVID-19. The data were produced by immunoSEQ multiplex PCR, yet TCRdb's version contains in-frame clones alone and is incomplete. The sample carries about 120,000 clones, around 91% recorded once. Sample: peripheral blood. The receptors were sampled from a woman in her sixties or seventies with COVID-19, enrolled during active disease.

The chain joins TRBV27 to TRBJ1-2, with 9 bases that match TRBD1. CDR1 MNHEY and CDR2 SMNVEV come from the germline V gene (reference sequence). Trimming at V came to 5 bases and at J to 8 bases, leaving 9 bases not matched to a gene. The CDR3 covers 14 residues. CDR3 coding DNA: TGTGCCAGCAGTGACTTCACAGGGGGCTGGGGCTACACCTTC. It specifies CASSDFTGGWGYTF.

The V gene is TRBV19, the J gene TRBJ1-6; the match to TRBD1 covers 9 bases. V gave up 4 bases and J gave up 6 bases; unmatched junction bases: 7. CDR1 LNHDA and CDR2 SQIVND come from the germline V gene (reference sequence). The CDR3 is 16 amino acids. Here the CDR3 reads CASSSRTGATNSPLHF. Written as DNA, the CDR3 is TGTGCCAGTAGTAGTCGGACAGGGGCCACTAATTCACCCCTCCACTTT.

The chain combines TRBV9 with TRBJ1-1, with a tentative D call TRBD1 (5 bases). Germline lookup yields CDR1 SGDLS and CDR2 YYNGEE. CDR3 length equals 15 residues. V shed 0 bases and J shed 3 bases, with 12 bases lying between them. The CDR3 coding sequence is TGTGCCAGCAGCGTAGAGGGCAGGGTATACACTGAAGCTTTCTTT. Translating gives CASSVEGRVYTEAFF. Combining the CDR3 with reference TRBV9 and TRBJ1-1 gives the whole variable domain DSGVTQTPKHLITATGQRVTLRCSPRSGDLSVYWYQQSLDQGLQFLIQYYNGEERAKGNILERFSAQQFPDLHSELNLSSLELGDSALYFCASSVEGRVYTEAFFGQGTRLTVV.

The V and J genes are TRBV5-6 and TRBJ1-2; D unclear. The CDR3 is 12 amino acids. The ends were cut back, 0 bases at V and 10 bases at J, with 10 bases in the middle. Per the germline V gene, CDR1 is SGHDT and CDR2 is YYEEEE. CDR3 loop: CASSLGTGVYTF. The CDR3 region has the DNA TGTGCCAGCAGCTTGGGGACGGGAGTCTACACCTTC. Based on the CDR3 plus reference TRBV5-6 and TRBJ1-2, the full variable domain is DAGVTQSPTHLIKTRGQQVTLRCSPKSGHDTVSWYQQALGQGPQFIFQYYEEEERQRGNFPDRFSGHQFPNYSSELNVNALLLGDSALYLCASSLGTGVYTFGSGTRLTVV.

The rearrangement links TRBV20-1 to TRBJ1-5, with 8 bases fitting TRBD1. CDR3 length equals 11 residues. Trimming took 6 bases from V and 5 from J; bases not matched to a gene: 0. Germline values: CDR1 DFQATT, CDR2 SNEGSKA (reference sequence). CDR3 region: CSAGQDQPQHF. The CDR3 DNA follows: TGCAGTGCGGGACAGGATCAGCCCCAGCATTTT.

The rearrangement uses TRBV9 and TRBJ1-1; D is possibly TRBD1 (5 bases). Germline V gives CDR1 SGDLS, CDR2 YYNGEE. Trimming left V 0 bases short and J 4 bases short, with 10 bases between. The CDR3 loop spans 14 amino acids. In DNA, the CDR3 is TGTGCCAGCAGCGTAGAGGTGGGGGGCACTGAAGCTTTCTTT. Protein product: CASSVEVGGTEAFF.

The chain joins TRBV6-5 to TRBJ1-2; D is ambiguous. V was shortened by 2 bases and J by 4 bases, with 14 bases between the two germline ends. The CDR3 is 15 amino acids. Germline V lookup: CDR1 MNHEY, CDR2 SVGAGI. This chain's CDR3 is CASSYVPGSPYGYTF. CDR3 DNA sequence: TGTGCCAGCAGTTACGTCCCTGGGAGTCCCTATGGCTACACCTTC.

The V and J genes are TRBV7-2 and TRBJ1-1, with TRBD1 identical over 7 bases. The CDR3 extends over 14 amino acids. In germline, CDR1 is SGHTA, CDR2 FQGNSA. With V trimmed by 5 bases and J by 1 base, 4 bases remained unmatched. DNA of the CDR3: TGTGCCAGCAGCACCCGGACAGGGAACACTGAAGCTTTCTTT. The encoded protein is CASSTRTGNTEAFF.

This CDR3 reads CASSQDAGFDSYEQYF. The CDR3 DNA is TGTGCCAGCAGCCAAGATGCGGGGTTCGATTCCTACGAGCAGTACTTC. The chain joins TRBV4-2 to TRBJ2-7; tentative D call: TRBD2 (6 bases). Germline V gene sequence: CDR1 LGHNA, CDR2 YNFKEQ. The CDR3 spans 16 residues. Trimming took 0 bases from V and 1 from J, leaving 13 bases between them.